A selection of T cell receptor beta chains follows, all from one sample in a study of a mutant IDH1 vaccine in newly diagnosed glioma. The antigens these receptors bind are not known. Libraries were prepared by immunoSEQ multiplex PCR; TCRdb keeps only in-frame clonotypes and omits some of them. The top ten hold around 6.8% of the sample, which has about 32,000 clones, approximately 78% seen once. Sequencing was performed on PBMCs, taken from a glioma patient whose treatment included an IDH1 peptide vaccine. The receptors shown here come from a woman aged 18-29 years with glioma. The CDR3 runs from the conserved cysteine through the conserved F or W. The order of the fields is clone size, J gene, V gene, D gene, CDR3 protein, CDR3 DNA. A D gene is named only where the DNA matches it firmly. Clone size is shown for a subset of rows, as once, few, many or a class of expanded clone.

size: NA
J: TRBJ2-7
V: TRBV5-6
D: NA
CDR3: CASSLDGAREYF
DNA: TGTGCCAGCAGCTTGGACGGGGCCAGGGAGTACTTC

size: NA
J: TRBJ1-5
V: TRBV13
D: NA
CDR3: CASSLRVNQPQHF
DNA: TGTGCCAGCAGCTTAAGGGTGAATCAGCCCCAGCATTTT

size: NA
J: TRBJ1-2
V: TRBV19
D: NA
CDR3: CASSPLGDVWKTF
DNA: TGTGCCAGTAGTCCCCTCGGGGATGTATGGAAAACCTTC

size: NA
J: TRBJ1-2
V: TRBV7-2
D: TRBD1
CDR3: CASSLAQGDQNYGYTF
DNA: TGTGCCAGCAGCTTAGCGCAGGGGGACCAAAACTATGGCTACACCTTC

size: NA
J: TRBJ1-1
V: TRBV19
D: NA
CDR3: CASSIRESEAFF
DNA: TGTGCCAGTAGTATAAGAGAAAGCGAAGCTTTCTTT

size: NA
J: TRBJ2-5
V: TRBV5-4
D: NA
CDR3: CASSLRGGYQETQYF
DNA: TGTGCCAGCAGCTTGAGGGGCGGGTACCAAGAGACCCAGTACTTC

size: few
J: TRBJ1-2
V: TRBV4-1
D: NA
CDR3: CASSQDQQGYYGYTF
DNA: TGCGCCAGCAGCCAAGATCAGCAGGGGTACTATGGCTACACCTTC

size: NA
J: TRBJ2-1
V: TRBV7-2
D: NA
CDR3: CASSLEAGEFGEQFF
DNA: TGTGCCAGCAGCTTAGAGGCAGGGGAGTTTGGTGAGCAGTTCTTC

size: NA
J: TRBJ2-7
V: TRBV28
D: TRBD1
CDR3: CASSFMTGNEEQYF
DNA: TGTGCCAGCAGTTTTATGACAGGGAATGAGGAGCAGTACTTC

size: NA
J: TRBJ2-2
V: TRBV7-2
D: TRBD1
CDR3: CASSSFRDRVGGELFF
DNA: TGTGCCAGCAGCTCCTTCCGGGACAGGGTTGGCGGGGAGCTGTTTTTT

size: NA
J: TRBJ2-5
V: TRBV4-1
D: NA
CDR3: CASSQEGEGGETQYF
DNA: TGCGCCAGCAGCCAAGAGGGCGAGGGGGGGGAGACCCAGTACTTC

size: NA
J: TRBJ1-5
V: TRBV28
D: TRBD1
CDR3: CASSFDHGQGAQPQHF
DNA: TGTGCCAGCAGTTTCGATCACGGACAGGGGGCTCAGCCCCAGCATTTT

size: NA
J: TRBJ1-2
V: TRBV7-9
D: NA
CDR3: CASSPPGEFNGYTF
DNA: TGTGCCAGCAGCCCTCCGGGGGAATTTAATGGCTACACCTTC

size: NA
J: TRBJ1-5
V: TRBV19
D: NA
CDR3: CASSYGRVRNQPQHF
DNA: TGTGCCAGTAGTTACGGGCGCGTCCGCAATCAGCCCCAGCATTTT

size: NA
J: TRBJ2-2
V: TRBV27
D: NA
CDR3: CASSLREDTGELFF
DNA: TGTGCCAGCAGTTTACGTGAGGACACCGGGGAGCTGTTTTTT

size: NA
J: TRBJ2-7
V: TRBV6-5
D: NA
CDR3: CASRPGPTSYEQYF
DNA: TGTGCCAGCAGACCGGGACCGACCTCCTACGAGCAGTACTTC

size: NA
J: TRBJ1-4
V: TRBV18
D: NA
CDR3: CASSPTGGGNEKLFF
DNA: TGTGCCAGCTCACCGACGGGGGGAGGTAATGAAAAACTGTTTTTT

size: NA
J: TRBJ2-7
V: TRBV7-9
D: NA
CDR3: CASSLLQNTYEQYF
DNA: TGTGCCAGCAGCTTACTCCAGAATACCTACGAGCAGTACTTC

size: NA
J: TRBJ2-7
V: TRBV10-3
D: NA
CDR3: CAISDGKTGYEQYF
DNA: TGTGCCATCAGCGACGGGAAGACGGGCTACGAGCAGTACTTC

size: NA
J: TRBJ1-5
V: TRBV7-2
D: NA
CDR3: CASSLTVEGSQAQHF
DNA: TGTGCCAGCAGCTTAACTGTCGAGGGTAGTCAGGCCCAGCATTTT

size: few
J: TRBJ1-5
V: TRBV7-2
D: NA
CDR3: CASSAEQRNQPQHF
DNA: TGTGCCAGCAGCGCCGAACAGAGAAATCAGCCCCAGCATTTT

size: NA
J: TRBJ2-7
V: TRBV28
D: NA
CDR3: CASRPYGLAGYEQYF
DNA: TGTGCCAGCAGACCCTACGGCCTAGCAGGCTACGAGCAGTACTTC

size: NA
J: TRBJ2-7
V: TRBV4-1
D: NA
CDR3: CASSQTWEEQYF
DNA: TGCGCCAGCAGCCAAACGTGGGAAGAGCAGTACTTC

size: NA
J: TRBJ2-2
V: TRBV18
D: NA
CDR3: CASSLAKNTGELFF
DNA: TGTGCCAGCTCCCTAGCTAAGAACACCGGGGAGCTGTTTTTT

size: NA
J: TRBJ2-5
V: TRBV4-1
D: NA
CDR3: CASSQRTPGPPETQYF
DNA: TGCGCCAGCAGCCAGAGAACTCCGGGCCCACCAGAGACCCAGTACTTC

size: medium-sized
J: TRBJ2-1
V: TRBV28
D: NA
CDR3: CASSLTGSLYNEQFF
DNA: TGTGCCAGCAGTTTAACGGGATCTCTCTACAATGAGCAGTTCTTC

size: NA
J: TRBJ2-7
V: TRBV14
D: TRBD2
CDR3: CASSHYGRAEEQYF
DNA: TGTGCCAGCAGCCATTACGGGAGGGCGGAGGAGCAGTACTTC

size: NA
J: TRBJ1-6
V: TRBV18
D: NA
CDR3: CASSPTAGGNSPLHF
DNA: TGTGCCAGCTCACCTACGGCCGGGGGTAATTCACCCCTCCACTTT

size: NA
J: TRBJ1-1
V: TRBV11-3
D: NA
CDR3: CASSFVGVSTEAFF
DNA: TGTGCCAGCAGCTTTGTCGGGGTGAGCACTGAAGCTTTCTTT

size: few
J: TRBJ1-5
V: TRBV6-6
D: TRBD1
CDR3: CASSYSSTGNQPQHF
DNA: TGTGCCAGCAGTTACTCGTCGACAGGGAATCAGCCCCAGCATTTT

size: NA
J: TRBJ1-2
V: TRBV30
D: TRBD1
CDR3: CAWGQAESGNGYTF
DNA: TGTGCCTGGGGACAGGCCGAATCGGGTAATGGCTACACCTTC

size: once
J: TRBJ2-7
V: TRBV2
D: TRBD1
CDR3: CASSADRGTHEQYF
DNA: TGTGCCAGCAGTGCTGACAGGGGAACCCACGAGCAGTACTTC

size: NA
J: TRBJ2-7
V: TRBV20-1
D: NA
CDR3: CSARSQNEQYF
DNA: TGCAGTGCTAGATCCCAGAACGAGCAGTACTTC

size: NA
J: TRBJ2-5
V: TRBV13
D: TRBD2
CDR3: CASSQGLAGLVGETQYF
DNA: TGTGCCAGCAGCCAGGGACTAGCGGGACTTGTCGGGGAGACCCAGTACTTC

size: NA
J: TRBJ2-2
V: TRBV10-3
D: TRBD2
CDR3: CAISDGLAEATGELFF
DNA: TGTGCCATCAGTGATGGGCTAGCGGAAGCTACCGGGGAGCTGTTTTTT

size: NA
J: TRBJ2-5
V: TRBV7-8
D: NA
CDR3: CASSLTAAQETQYF
DNA: TGTGCCAGCAGCTTAACGGCGGCCCAAGAGACCCAGTACTTC

size: once
J: TRBJ1-1
V: TRBV12-5
D: TRBD1
CDR3: CASGLGRQGTSPGNTEAFF
DNA: TGTGCTAGTGGTTTGGGCCGACAGGGAACCTCCCCCGGGAACACTGAAGCTTTCTTT

size: NA
J: TRBJ2-1
V: TRBV5-1
D: NA
CDR3: CASSRLGDYNEQFF
DNA: TGCGCCAGCAGCCGCTTAGGAGATTACAATGAGCAGTTCTTC

size: NA
J: TRBJ2-2
V: TRBV11-2
D: NA
CDR3: CASSLGLNTGELFF
DNA: TGTGCCAGCAGCCTGGGGTTGAACACCGGGGAGCTGTTTTTT

size: NA
J: TRBJ1-1
V: TRBV5-6
D: NA
CDR3: CASSVQGGGTEAFF
DNA: TGTGCCAGCAGCGTACAGGGTGGGGGGACTGAAGCTTTCTTT